The clone carrying this T cell receptor beta chain was found a few times. In germline, CDR1 is SQVTM, CDR2 ANQGSEA. V was clipped by 2 bases and J by 4 bases, with 16 bases between them. The CDR3 extends over 15 amino acids. This specimen belongs to a study of identical twins. TCRdb itself ran the 5' RACE reads through MiXCR, one entry per CDR3 protein. The data contain 400,000 to 500,000 distinct CDR3 sequences, approximately 14% of them seen just once; the ten biggest clones take up approximately 1%. This same sample was also part of a study on yellow fever vaccine responses in identical twins.

Sequenced: CD4+ T cells sorted from blood. The rearrangement uses TRBV29-1 and TRBJ2-3; the D gene is possibly TRBD2 (6 bases). This clonotype was obtained from a woman aged 18-29 years in good health. The CDR3 sequence: CSVETGPREADTQYF. The CDR3, as DNA: TGCAGCGTTGAAACCGGTCCCAGGGAGGCAGATACGCAGTATTTT.